The entry below gives a single TCR beta chain sequence along with its context. The data originate from a study of shared clonotypes between healthy human individuals. Data came from immunoSEQ multiplex PCR; TCRdb stores just in-frame clones and leaves some out. The sample has about 960,000 clones; around 80% are singletons. The CDR3 extends over 14 amino acids. V lost 7 bases to trimming and J lost 6 bases; unmatched junction nucleotides: 7. Germline loops: CDR1 GTSNPN, CDR2 SVGIG (reference sequence). The rearrangement links TRBV30 to TRBJ2-3, with 13 bases lining up with TRBD2. The sample comprised memory CD4+ T cells sorted from blood. Subset reported: CD45RA-negative fraction. The source of this sequence is a man aged 18 to 30 in good health. The CDR3 sequence: CAFRLAGGSDTQYF. The CDR3 DNA sequence: TGTGCCTTCAGACTAGCGGGGGGTTCTGATACGCAGTATTTT.